This entry describes one T cell receptor beta chain. This record comes from a study of technical replicates of blood from a handful of donors. The data were produced by immunoSEQ multiplex PCR, yet TCRdb's version contains in-frame clones alone and is incomplete. The table shows around 71,000 clones, with 92% occurring only once. The TCR sequence derives from a human donor in good health. The specimen was T cells isolated from PBMCs.

The CDR3 DNA sequence: TGTGCCAGCAGTTTATATCGTAGCACAGATACGCAGTATTTT. Protein product: CASSLYRSTDTQYF. This chain uses TRBV27 with TRBJ2-3, with D hard to call. Germline lookup yields CDR1 MNHEY and CDR2 SMNVEV (reference sequence). The CDR3 spans 14 residues. V lost 1 base, J lost 0 bases, and 5 bases lay in between.